This entry lists 26 T cell receptor beta chains sequenced from one sample in a study of regulatory T cells in long-lasting Graves disease. For TCR beta, libraries came from iRepertoire HTBI primers and Arm-PCR of CDR3 regions. One entry per CDR3 protein results from TCRdb running MiXCR on the multiplex PCR reads. The repertoire holds about 420,000 distinct CDR3 sequences, about 17% seen once, with 20% to 25% in the top ten. Time point here: newly diagnosed GD, antithyroid drugs for less than 3 months. PBMC RNA served as the TCR library source. These data are also associated with another study on T cells in Graves' hyperthyroidism and ophthalmopathy.

This specimen was peripheral blood mononuclear cells (PBMCs), taken at new diagnosis, from a patient treated with antithyroid drugs. The receptors were sampled from a woman aged 18-29 years with Graves disease.

This clonotype was seen many times. The rearrangement uses TRBV7-9 and TRBJ2-1; maybe TRBD2 (7 bases). The CDR3 totals 20 residues. Germline assignment: CDR1 SEHNR and CDR2 FQNEAQ (reference sequence). The germline V and J ends were trimmed by 1 base and 7 bases, with 29 bases remaining between them. The CDR3 nucleotides are TGTGCCAGCAGCTTAGTGTGGGGGTTAGGGGGGAGGGCCCTCAAGAATGAGCAGTTCTTC. Translating gives CASSLVWGLGGRALKNEQFF.

This clonotype was observed a handful of times. This chain links TRBV18 with TRBJ2-5; 13 bases are shared with TRBD2. The CDR3 is 17 amino acids. J gave up 3 bases and V 4 bases, and 8 bases lay outside the gene matches. From germline, CDR1 is KGHSH and CDR2 LQKENI. The CDR3, as DNA: TGTGCCAGCTCACTTCGTCTACTAGCGGGAGGGGAAGAGACCCAGTACTTC. Translation gives CASSLRLLAGGEETQYF.

The chain joins TRBV6-1 to TRBJ2-2; TRBD2 is a possible D gene (6 bases). Germline loops: CDR1 MNHNS, CDR2 SASEGT. The V and J ends lost 5 bases and 6 bases respectively, with 16 bases between them. This CDR3 contains 15 residues. The CDR3 DNA is TGTGCCAGCAGTCTCGGGACTCCTCCCGCCGGGGAGCTGTTTTTT. Its translation is CASSLGTPPAGELFF.

Only a few counts were recorded for this clonotype. The chain links TRBV9 to TRBJ2-7, with D perhaps TRBD1 (5 bases). Trimming removed 0 bases from V and 5 bases from J, with 9 bases in between. Germline V CDR1 and CDR2: SGDLS, YYNGEE. The CDR3 length is 13 residues. The CDR3 DNA reads TGTGCCAGCAGCGTAGCTGGGGCGAACGAGCAGTACTTC. This sequence encodes CASSVAGANEQYF.

The J gene is TRBJ2-3, the V gene TRBV5-1; 9 bases line up with TRBD2. V shed 2 bases and J 4 bases; nucleotides not matched to a gene: 5. CDR3 length equals 15 residues. The germline gives CDR1 SGHRS, CDR2 YFSETQ. In DNA form, the CDR3 reads TGCGCCAGCAGCTTCGGCGGCGGGAGGGCAGATACGCAGTATTTT. Protein sequence: CASSFGGGRADTQYF.

Many counts were recorded for this clonotype. The chain uses TRBV28 and TRBJ2-1; a weak D match, TRBD1 (5 bases). The V and J ends lost 7 bases and 6 bases respectively, with 16 bases between them. Germline V gene sequence: CDR1 MDHEN, CDR2 SYDVKM. The CDR3 is 14 amino acids. CDR3 amino acids: CASNLPHRPNEQFF. The CDR3 DNA sequence: TGTGCCAGCAACTTACCGCACAGGCCCAATGAGCAGTTCTTC.

A few counts support this clonotype. J is TRBJ2-1 and V is TRBV6-2 or TRBV6-3; 10 bases agree with TRBD2. The germline gives CDR1 MNHEY, CDR2 SVGEGT. This CDR3 region has 17 residues. The junction had 8 bases not matched to a gene; V was cut back by 6 bases and J by 0 bases. CDR3 DNA: TGTGCCAGCAGAGCTAGCGGGAGCGTAAGCTCCTACAATGAGCAGTTCTTC. This encodes CASRASGSVSSYNEQFF.

At least ten counts were recorded for this clonotype. The CDR3 loop is CASGLALNNEQFF. The CDR3 nucleotides read TGTGCTAGTGGTTTGGCCCTTAACAATGAGCAGTTCTTC. The rearrangement joins TRBV12-5 to TRBJ2-1; unclear D gene. The CDR3 extends over 13 amino acids. V lost 1 base, J lost 5 bases, and 6 bases lay in between. CDR1 is LGHNT, CDR2 FRNRAP, per germline.

This clonotype was counted a few times. The J gene is TRBJ2-7, the V gene TRBV20-1; possible D gene TRBD2, 5 bases. From germline, CDR1 is DFQATT and CDR2 SNEGSKA (reference sequence). The CDR3 loop spans 11 amino acids. With 3 bases removed from V and 2 bases from J, the gap between germline ends came to 5 bases. The CDR3 bases are TGCAGTGCTAGGACTACCTACGAGCAGTACTTC. Translated: CSARTTYEQYF.

The CDR3 here is CASSYIEDAEAFF. The CDR3 bases are TGTGCCAGCAGTTACATTGAGGACGCTGAAGCTTTCTTT. The chain is built from TRBV6-2 or TRBV6-3 and TRBJ1-1; D is undetermined. The CDR3 spans 13 residues. V lost 2 bases to trimming and J lost 6 bases, with 10 bases between them. Per germline, CDR1 MNHEY and CDR2 SVGEGT.

This clonotype has a count of ten or more. The chain links TRBV20-1 to TRBJ2-5; no clear D. Deletions cut 1 base from V and 5 bases from J, with 5 bases between. Germline V CDR1 and CDR2: DFQATT, SNEGSKA (reference sequence). The CDR3 has 11 amino acids. This CDR3 reads CSARVAETQYF. The DNA for the CDR3 is TGCAGTGCTAGAGTCGCGGAGACCCAGTACTTC.

This clonotype was seen ten or more times. This chain joins TRBV27 and TRBJ2-7; possible D gene TRBD2, 6 bases. Germline loops: CDR1 MNHEY, CDR2 SMNVEV (reference sequence). The CDR3 extends over 14 amino acids. Trimming removed 8 bases at V and 2 bases at J, with 16 bases between. The CDR3 reads CASAERAGTYEQYF. In DNA, the CDR3 is TGTGCCAGCGCTGAACGGGCGGGGACCTACGAGCAGTACTTC.

About this clonotype itself: The CDR3 ends on some other residue instead of the conserved phenylalanine or tryptophan, so this is likely a read error. No DNA is shown, since the ends of the CDR3 on it are uncertain; the CDR3 is the one TCRdb lists. The CDR3: CASSPGLAGLSYEEYL. The V and J genes are TRBV18 and TRBJ2-7; the table calls TRBD2, which could not be checked here. The germline V gene encodes CDR1 KGHSH and CDR2 LQKENI. The CDR3 is 16 residues long, ends included.

The chain recombines TRBV7-2 with TRBJ2-7, with D possibly TRBD2 on 7 matching bases. This CDR3 is built from 13 residues. The germline V gene encodes CDR1 SGHTA and CDR2 FQGNSA. V lost 7 bases and J 3 bases, leaving 13 bases between the germline ends. The CDR3 loop is CASTPGGHYEQYF. For the CDR3, the DNA is TGTGCCAGCACCCCGGGGGGCCACTACGAGCAGTACTTC.

This clonotype was counted ten times or more. The chain is built from TRBV5-1 and TRBJ2-1; perhaps D is TRBD1 or TRBD2 (5 bases each). Between the trimmed V and J ends, which lost 3 bases and 4 bases, there was a span of 11 bases. Germline V lookup: CDR1 SGHRS, CDR2 YFSETQ. This CDR3 comprises 14 residues. The CDR3 coding sequence is TGCGCCAGCAGCTATGAGGGGCGGTACAATGAGCAGTTCTTC. The encoded protein is CASSYEGRYNEQFF.

The CDR3 region is CSVDASGRYEQYF. CDR3 nucleotides: TGCAGCGTCGATGCTAGCGGGAGGTACGAGCAGTACTTC. The rearrangement uses TRBV29-1 and TRBJ2-7; TRBD2 matches at 11 bases. The V gene's germline CDR1 is SQVTM and CDR2 ANQGSEA. The CDR3 totals 13 residues. Trimming cost V 6 bases and J 4 bases; bases outside gene matches: 5.

A note on this clonotype: A clone one base away is much larger, so this may be a read error. This chain joins TRBV20-1 and TRBJ2-1; D remains unclear. Germline V gene lookup returns CDR1 DFQATT and CDR2 SNEGSKA (reference sequence). This CDR3 has 11 residues. CDR3 in amino acids: CIGQPIYEQFF. The CDR3 coding sequence is TGCATTGGCCAGCCCATCTACGAGCAGTTCTTC.

This clonotype was found many times. V gene TRBV6-2 or TRBV6-3 combines with J gene TRBJ2-7; perhaps TRBD2 as D (6 bases). The CDR3 spans 16 residues. Trimming took off 5 bases at V and 7 bases at J, with 24 bases between the two ends. Germline V gene sequence: CDR1 MNHEY, CDR2 SVGEGT. The CDR3 DNA is TGTGCCAGCAGTGAGAGGGCGGGGAGGCCCGGAGGTGAGCAGTACTTC. Amino acid sequence: CASSERAGRPGGEQYF.

In its sample, this clonotype was seen many times. The V gene is TRBV6-1, the J gene TRBJ2-3; 15 nucleotides agree with TRBD2. CDR1 and CDR2 from the germline V gene are MNHNS and SASEGT. The V gene end was trimmed by 6 bases and the J gene end by 0 bases; junction bases not matched to a gene: 16. The length of the CDR3 is 21 residues. CDR3 bases: TGTGCCAGCAGCTCCGGGACTAGCGGGAGGTCCCCACTACCTAGCACAGATACGCAGTATTTT. This sequence encodes CASSSGTSGRSPLPSTDTQYF.

This clonotype was found many times. The CDR3 is CASSWGQGADTQYF. The CDR3, as DNA: TGTGCCAGCAGCTGGGGACAGGGAGCAGATACGCAGTATTTT. The rearrangement joins TRBV6-1 to TRBJ2-3; 9 bases align to TRBD1. J lost 4 bases, V lost 6 bases, and 5 bases had no gene match. Germline loops: CDR1 MNHNS, CDR2 SASEGT. This CDR3 is built from 14 residues.

This clonotype was detected ten times or more. The chain employs TRBV28 and TRBJ2-7; 7 nucleotides line up with TRBD1. V shed 5 bases, J shed 7 bases, and the junction held 17 bases outside the gene matches. The CDR3 sequence is 16 residues long. The germline CDR1 and CDR2 sequences are MDHEN and SYDVKM. For the CDR3, the DNA is TGTGCCAGCAGTCCCACAATGTCGGACAGGTTCCTTGAGCAGTACTTC. Its translation: CASSPTMSDRFLEQYF. Variable domain in full (rest from reference TRBV28 and TRBJ2-7): DVKVTQSSRYLVKRTGEKVFLECVQDMDHENMFWYRQDPGLGLRLIYFSYDVKMKEKGDIPEGYSVSREKKERFSLILESASTNQTSMYLCASSPTMSDRFLEQYFGPGTRLTVT.

This sequence joins TRBV27 and TRBJ2-4; no clear D. The V gene's germline CDR1 is MNHEY and CDR2 SMNVEV (reference sequence). The CDR3 loop spans 14 amino acids. Trimming removed 4 bases from V and 8 bases from J, with 15 bases in between. The DNA for the CDR3 is TGTGCCAGCAGTTCAGATCTGGCTCTGGACATTCAGTACTTC. Residues: CASSSDLALDIQYF.

There are many counts of this clonotype. The rearrangement joins TRBV28 to TRBJ2-7; possible D gene TRBD1, 5 bases. The CDR3 has 15 amino acids. Germline CDR1 reads MDHEN; CDR2 reads SYDVKM. V lost 2 bases, J lost 0 bases, and 11 bases lay in between. The CDR3 loop reads CASSLSVTGSYEQYF. DNA for the CDR3: TGTGCCAGCAGTTTAAGTGTCACAGGCTCCTACGAGCAGTACTTC. The full variable domain, with the rest looked up from reference TRBV28 and TRBJ2-7, is DVKVTQSSRYLVKRTGEKVFLECVQDMDHENMFWYRQDPGLGLRLIYFSYDVKMKEKGDIPEGYSVSREKKERFSLILESASTNQTSMYLCASSLSVTGSYEQYFGPGTRLTVT.

Comments on this clonotype: One base away lies a much larger clone, so this may be a sequencing read error. This rearrangement joins TRBV28 to TRBJ1-1; 9 nucleotides align to TRBD1. CDR1 is MDHEN, CDR2 SYDVKM, per germline. The CDR3 contains 14 residues. The V segment lost 6 bases and the J segment 6 bases; nucleotides outside the gene matches: 8. The CDR3 here is CASSTTGGIAEAFF. The CDR3 nucleotides are TGTGCCAGCAGCACGACAGGGGGTATCGCTGAAGCTTTCTTT.

This clonotype has a count of ten or more. The chain has TRBV20-1 and TRBJ1-1; D is unresolved. Germline V lookup: CDR1 DFQATT, CDR2 SNEGSKA (reference sequence). The length of the CDR3 is 14 residues. V was pared by 5 bases and J by 6 bases, with 19 bases between. The CDR3 sequence: CSAPLGSWYAEAFF. CDR3 nucleotides: TGCAGTGCTCCCCTGGGTAGTTGGTACGCTGAAGCTTTCTTT.

The table lists this clonotype with many counts. This chain joins TRBV28 and TRBJ2-7; D is unclear. V was shortened by 2 bases and J by 2 bases, with 10 bases between the two germline ends. The CDR3 sequence is 14 residues long. CDR1 is MDHEN, CDR2 SYDVKM, per germline. The CDR3 region has the DNA TGTGCCAGCAGTTTAGAAGGGATCACCTACGAGCAGTACTTC. It specifies CASSLEGITYEQYF.